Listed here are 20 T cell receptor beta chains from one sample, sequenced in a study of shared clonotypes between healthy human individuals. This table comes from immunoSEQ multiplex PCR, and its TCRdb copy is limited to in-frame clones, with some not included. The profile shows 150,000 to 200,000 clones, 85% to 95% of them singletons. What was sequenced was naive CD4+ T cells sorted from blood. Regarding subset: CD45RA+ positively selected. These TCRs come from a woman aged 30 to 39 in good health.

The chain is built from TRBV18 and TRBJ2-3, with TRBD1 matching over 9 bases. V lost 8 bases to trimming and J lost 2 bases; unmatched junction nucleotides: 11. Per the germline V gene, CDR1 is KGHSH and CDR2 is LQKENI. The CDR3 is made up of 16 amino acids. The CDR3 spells CASKKQGAYDTDTQYF. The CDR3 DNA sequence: TGTGCCAGCAAGAAACAGGGGGCTTATGACACAGATACGCAGTATTTT.

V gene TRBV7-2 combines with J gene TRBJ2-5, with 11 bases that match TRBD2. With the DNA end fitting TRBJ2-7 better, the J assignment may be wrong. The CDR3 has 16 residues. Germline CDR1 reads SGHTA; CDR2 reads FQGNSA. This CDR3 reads CASRQRLAGNSYEQYF. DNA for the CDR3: TGTGCCAGCAGACAGCGACTAGCGGGGAATTCCTACGAGCAGTACTTC.

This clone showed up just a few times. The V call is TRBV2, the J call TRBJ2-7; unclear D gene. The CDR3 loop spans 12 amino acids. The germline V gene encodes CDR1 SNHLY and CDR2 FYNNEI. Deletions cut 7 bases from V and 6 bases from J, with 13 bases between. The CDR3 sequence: CASKEYPSEQYF. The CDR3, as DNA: TGTGCCAGCAAGGAGTACCCATCCGAGCAGTACTTC.

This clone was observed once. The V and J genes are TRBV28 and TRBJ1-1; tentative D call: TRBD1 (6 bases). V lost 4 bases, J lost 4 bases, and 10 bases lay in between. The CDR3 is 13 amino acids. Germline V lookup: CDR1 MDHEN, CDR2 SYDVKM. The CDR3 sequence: CASSSQGTTEAFF. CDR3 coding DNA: TGTGCCAGCAGTTCACAGGGTACCACTGAAGCTTTCTTT.

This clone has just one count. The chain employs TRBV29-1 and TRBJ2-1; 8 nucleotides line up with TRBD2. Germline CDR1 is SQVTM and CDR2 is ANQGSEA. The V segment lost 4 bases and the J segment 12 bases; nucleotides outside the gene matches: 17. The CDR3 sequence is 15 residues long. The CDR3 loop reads CSVVTSGGPLQGQFF. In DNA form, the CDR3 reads TGCAGCGTTGTTACTAGCGGAGGCCCCTTACAAGGGCAGTTCTTC.

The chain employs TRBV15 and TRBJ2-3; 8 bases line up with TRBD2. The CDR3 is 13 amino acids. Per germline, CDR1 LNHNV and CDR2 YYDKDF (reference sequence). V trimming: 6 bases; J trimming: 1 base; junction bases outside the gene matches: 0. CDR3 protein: CATRTSGTDTQYF. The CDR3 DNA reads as TGTGCCACCAGGACTAGCGGCACAGATACGCAGTATTTT.

The CDR3 DNA sequence: TGTGCCGGTCATAAGGAGACAGTTTATGGCTACACCTTC. This encodes CAGHKETVYGYTF. The V gene is TRBV6-6, the J gene TRBJ1-2, with D perhaps TRBD1 (5 bases). This CDR3 spans 13 amino acids. Germline V gives CDR1 MNHNY, CDR2 SVGAGI (reference sequence). The germline V and J ends were trimmed by 11 bases and 5 bases, with 18 bases remaining between them.

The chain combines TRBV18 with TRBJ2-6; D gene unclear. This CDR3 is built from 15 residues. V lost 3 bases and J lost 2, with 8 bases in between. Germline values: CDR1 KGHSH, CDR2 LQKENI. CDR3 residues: CASSPAETGANVLTF. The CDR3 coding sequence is TGTGCCAGCTCACCCGCTGAGACTGGGGCCAACGTCCTGACTTTC. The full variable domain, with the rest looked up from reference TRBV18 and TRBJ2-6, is NAGVMQNPRHLVRRRGQEARLRCSPMKGHSHVYWYRQLPEEGLKFMVYLQKENIIDESGMPKERFSAEFPKEGPSILRIQQVVRGDSAAYFCASSPAETGANVLTFGAGSRLTVL.

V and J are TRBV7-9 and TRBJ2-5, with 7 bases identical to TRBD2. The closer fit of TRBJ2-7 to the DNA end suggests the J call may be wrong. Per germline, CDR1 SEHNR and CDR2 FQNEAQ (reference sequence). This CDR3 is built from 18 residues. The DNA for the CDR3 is TGTGCCAGCAGCCCCCCCCGGGAGTCCCAAGCGGGAACCTACGAGCAGTACTTC. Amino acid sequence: CASSPPRESQAGTYEQYF.

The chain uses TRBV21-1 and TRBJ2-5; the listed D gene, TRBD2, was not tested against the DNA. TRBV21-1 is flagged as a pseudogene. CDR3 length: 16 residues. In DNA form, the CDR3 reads TGTGCCAGCAGACACCGGGTCTACACTTTCTCTGAGACCCAGTACTTC. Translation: CASRHRVYTFSETQYF.

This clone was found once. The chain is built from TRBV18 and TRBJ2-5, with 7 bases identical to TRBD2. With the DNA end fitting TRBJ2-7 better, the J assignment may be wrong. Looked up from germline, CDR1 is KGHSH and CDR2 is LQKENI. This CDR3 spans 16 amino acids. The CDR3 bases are TGTGCCAGCTCACCCTCGGGGGGAGGGCCTTTCTCCGAGCAGTACTTC. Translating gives CASSPSGGGPFSEQYF.

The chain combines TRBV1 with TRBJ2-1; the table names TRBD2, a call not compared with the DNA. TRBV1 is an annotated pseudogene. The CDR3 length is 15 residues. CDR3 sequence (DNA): TGCACCAGCAGCCAAAAGGCGGTCGGGTACAATGAGCAGTTCTTC. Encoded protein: CTSSQKAVGYNEQFF.

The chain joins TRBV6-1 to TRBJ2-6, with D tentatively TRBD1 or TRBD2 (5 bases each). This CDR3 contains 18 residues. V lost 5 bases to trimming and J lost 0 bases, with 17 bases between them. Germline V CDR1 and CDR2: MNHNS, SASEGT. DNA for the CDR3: TGTGCCAGCAGTAAAGACCAGAGGGGAGTCTCTGGGGCCAACGTCCTGACTTTC. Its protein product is CASSKDQRGVSGANVLTF.

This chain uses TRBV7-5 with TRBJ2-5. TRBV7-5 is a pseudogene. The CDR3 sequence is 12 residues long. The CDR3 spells CVRSLTPSPQYF. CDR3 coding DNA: TGTGTCAGAAGCTTAACCCCGTCCCCCCAGTACTTC.

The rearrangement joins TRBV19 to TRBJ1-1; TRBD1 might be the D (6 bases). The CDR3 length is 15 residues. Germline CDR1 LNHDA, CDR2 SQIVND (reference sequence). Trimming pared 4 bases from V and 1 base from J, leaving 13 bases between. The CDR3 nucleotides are TGTGCCAGTAGTACATGGACAGCGGGGAACACTGAAGCTTTCTTT. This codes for CASSTWTAGNTEAFF.

CDR3 sequence: CATRDIGANVLTF. The CDR3 DNA sequence: TGTGCCACCCGGGACATTGGGGCCAACGTCCTGACTTTC. The rearrangement uses TRBV19 and TRBJ2-6; the D gene is possibly TRBD1 (6 bases). The CDR3 loop spans 13 amino acids. Germline CDR1 is LNHDA and CDR2 is SQIVND (reference sequence). Trimming stripped 10 bases from V and 3 bases from J, with 10 bases between.

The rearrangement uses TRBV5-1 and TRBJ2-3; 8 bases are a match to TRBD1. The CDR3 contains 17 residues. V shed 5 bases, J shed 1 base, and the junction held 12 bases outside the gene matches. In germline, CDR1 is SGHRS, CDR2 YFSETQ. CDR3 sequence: CASRSRQGTTRTDTQYF. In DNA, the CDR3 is TGCGCCAGCAGGTCCCGACAGGGGACCACCCGCACAGATACGCAGTATTTT.

CDR3 coding DNA: TGTGCCAGCAGCAGGACTAGCGGGTCCAACAATGAGCAGTTCTTC. Translation: CASSRTSGSNNEQFF. The chain combines TRBV5-4 with TRBJ2-1; TRBD2 matches 11 bases. J was trimmed by 5 bases and V by 4 bases; bases with no gene match: 5. Germline V gene data show CDR1 as SGHNT and CDR2 as YYREEE (reference sequence). This CDR3 spans 15 amino acids.

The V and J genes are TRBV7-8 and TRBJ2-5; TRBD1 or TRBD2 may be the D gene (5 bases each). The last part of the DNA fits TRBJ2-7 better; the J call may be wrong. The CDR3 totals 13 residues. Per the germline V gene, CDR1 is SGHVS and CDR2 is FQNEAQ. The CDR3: CASSRGVVGEQYF. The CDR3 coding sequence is TGTGCCAGCAGTCGAGGGGTAGTGGGCGAGCAGTACTTC.

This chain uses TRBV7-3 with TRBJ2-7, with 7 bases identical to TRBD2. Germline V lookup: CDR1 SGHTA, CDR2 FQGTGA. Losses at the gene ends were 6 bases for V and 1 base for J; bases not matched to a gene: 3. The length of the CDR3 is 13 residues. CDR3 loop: CASSPSGSYEQYF. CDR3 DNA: TGTGCCAGCAGTCCTAGCGGTTCCTACGAGCAGTACTTC.